These T cell receptor beta chains were read from a single sample in a study of OX40 agonist ivuxolimab in advanced cancers. Here immunoSEQ multiplex PCR was the method, and the copy in TCRdb shows in-frame clones only, minus some. Among just under 85,000 clones, approximately 84% were seen once, and the ten largest hold around 7.5%. The source was CD4+ or CD8+ T cells sorted from blood, collected in a trial of the OX40 agonist ivuxolimab. Receptors originate from an adult with an advanced solid tumor such as melanoma, head and neck, liver or kidney cancer. Each CDR3 is given without its conserved first and last residue. The listing skips clone size in some rows; elsewhere it reads once, few, many or a size class.

ASSHRRDSSYEQY	13	TRBV4-1	.	TRBJ2-7
STKQGGGGELF	11	TRBV29-1	.	TRBJ2-2
ASSRLAGAQETQY	13	TRBV19	.	TRBJ2-5
ASTHQWEGAYGYT	13	TRBV6-1	few	TRBJ1-2
ASSQNVGLAGETQY	14	TRBV4-2	.	TRBJ2-5
ASSPEGRTRGNTIY	14	TRBV7-2	few	TRBJ1-3
ASSYAQGGEYGYT	13	TRBV6-5	few	TRBJ1-2
ASTSGNTGELF	11	TRBV2	few	TRBJ2-2
ASSPDRVSTDTQY	13	TRBV18	.	TRBJ2-3
ASSLASRGETEAF	13	TRBV7-3	.	TRBJ1-1
ATSRDAKGSYNEQF	14	TRBV15	.	TRBJ2-1
ASSLWSWGANEKLF	14	TRBV7-9	.	TRBJ1-4
ASARGQETQY	10	TRBV5-1	.	TRBJ2-5
ASSLMGYSNQPQH	13	TRBV7-2	.	TRBJ1-5
ASSLGGRQSLH	11	TRBV5-6	.	TRBJ1-6
SVGNSAGPGNTIY	13	TRBV29-1	.	TRBJ1-3
ASSLSATSGRWIEY	14	TRBV11-1	.	TRBJ2-3
ASSTTSGYQETQY	13	TRBV7-6	.	TRBJ2-5
ASSLGDREAF	10	TRBV11-2	.	TRBJ1-1
AISELATSTDTQY	13	TRBV10-3	.	TRBJ2-3
ASSTRQGVNTEAF	13	TRBV5-6	.	TRBJ1-1
ASSLPGAGGSNEQF	14	TRBV5-4	.	TRBJ2-1
AWSVQGGVTEAF	12	TRBV30	.	TRBJ1-1
ASSPSPNSNQPQH	13	TRBV27	.	TRBJ1-5
ASSPLAGVDTQY	12	TRBV27	.	TRBJ2-3
SVKSGYEQY	9	TRBV29-1	.	TRBJ2-7
ASSFISGSTDTQY	13	TRBV5-4	.	TRBJ2-3
ASTGQGLFTEAF	12	TRBV2	.	TRBJ1-1
ASSQRHGYT	9	TRBV5-6	.	TRBJ1-2
ASSGAINQPQH	11	TRBV7-9	.	TRBJ1-5
ASSESGQGTEAF	12	TRBV10-2	.	TRBJ1-1
ASSEALYSGRTDTQY	15	TRBV5-1	.	TRBJ2-3
ASSLRGRQVLTQY	13	TRBV11-1	.	TRBJ2-5
ASSSGTGGTQPQH	13	TRBV18	.	TRBJ1-5
ASSMDRRSYNEQF	13	TRBV19	.	TRBJ2-1
ASTGLAGGNEQF	12	TRBV10-2	.	TRBJ2-1
ASSQGRNEQF	10	TRBV14	.	TRBJ2-1
ASSHGQGDTEAF	12	TRBV6-6	once	TRBJ1-1
ASSGRDNMNTEAF	13	TRBV9	.	TRBJ1-1
ASSRDRGTDTQY	12	TRBV18	once	TRBJ2-3
ASSQALTGTDYTYGYT	16	TRBV4-1	.	TRBJ1-2